These 30 T cell receptor beta chains originate from one sample sequenced in a study of cytomegalovirus exposure and HLA in healthy donors. It was with 60 Vbeta and 13 Jbeta primers that the PCR ran. Measured with immunoSEQ multiplex PCR; TCRdb has only the in-frame clones, and not every one. This sample's table has over 45,000 clones. The sequencing input was PBMCs. Receptors were obtained from a woman under 30 in good health and CMV-seronegative.

V is TRBV5-1 and J is TRBJ1-1; D gene ambiguous. This CDR3 has 14 residues. The V and J ends lost 2 bases and 1 base respectively, with 9 bases between them. Per the germline V gene, CDR1 is SGHRS and CDR2 is YFSETQ. CDR3 region: CASSFFTGNTEAFF. The CDR3 DNA sequence: TGCGCCAGCAGCTTTTTTACGGGGAACACTGAAGCTTTCTTT.

The chain uses TRBV18 and TRBJ1-1; D is ambiguous. The CDR3 extends over 16 amino acids. Looked up from germline, CDR1 is KGHSH and CDR2 is LQKENI. Trimming removed 2 bases from V and 0 bases from J, with 13 bases in between. CDR3 loop: CASSPTRPGLNTEAFF. CDR3 sequence (DNA): TGTGCCAGCTCACCAACTAGGCCGGGCCTGAACACTGAAGCTTTCTTT.

The chain has TRBV27 and TRBJ2-3; possible D gene TRBD2, 5 bases. Germline V gives CDR1 MNHEY, CDR2 SMNVEV (reference sequence). This CDR3 is 14 amino acids long. Deletions cut 5 bases from V and 6 bases from J, with 15 bases between. CDR3 nucleotides: TGTGCCAGCAGTATTTCGAGGGCTCGCGATACGCAGTATTTT. It translates to CASSISRARDTQYF.

The V call is TRBV5-4, the J call TRBJ1-1; 9 bases fit TRBD1. This CDR3 has 15 residues. V trimming: 1 base; J trimming: 5 bases; junction bases outside the gene matches: 6. The germline CDR1 and CDR2 sequences are SGHNT and YYREEE (reference sequence). The CDR3 DNA is TGTGCCAGCAGCTTGACGACAGGGGGGCAGACTGAAGCTTTCTTT. Protein: CASSLTTGGQTEAFF.

The CDR3 spells CASSSGQYPGELFF. For the CDR3, the DNA is TGCGCCAGCAGCTCCGGACAGTACCCCGGGGAGCTGTTTTTT. This sequence joins TRBV5-1 and TRBJ2-2, with D possibly matching TRBD1 (6 bases). The germline CDR1 and CDR2 sequences are SGHRS and YFSETQ. V was trimmed by 3 bases and J by 6 bases, leaving 12 bases between them. The CDR3 extends over 14 amino acids.

J is TRBJ1-2 and V is TRBV15; D is possibly TRBD1 (6 bases). The CDR3 covers 16 residues. Trimming took off 1 base at V and 0 bases at J, with 12 bases between the two ends. Germline loops: CDR1 LNHNV, CDR2 YYDKDF (reference sequence). CDR3 region: CATSRARQATNYGYTF. The CDR3 DNA reads as TGTGCCACCAGCAGAGCGAGACAGGCCACTAACTATGGCTACACCTTC.

The rearrangement links TRBV2 to TRBJ2-7; no clear D gene. The V end lost 2 bases, the J end lost 5 bases, and 16 bases lay between the germline ends. The CDR3 is made up of 15 amino acids. CDR1 SNHLY and CDR2 FYNNEI come from the germline V gene. Here the CDR3 reads CASSEWSERTDEQYF. CDR3 coding DNA: TGTGCCAGCAGTGAATGGAGCGAGAGAACGGACGAGCAGTACTTC.

Comment on this clone: The sample has other DNA sequences that encode this CDR3 too. V is TRBV18 and J is TRBJ1-5, with D maybe TRBD1 (6 bases). CDR1 KGHSH and CDR2 LQKENI come from the germline V gene. Trimming stripped 3 bases from V and 8 bases from J, with 17 bases between. The CDR3 length is 15 residues. In DNA, the CDR3 is TGTGCCAGCTCACCTCCCGGGACACAAGGGGAGCCCCAGCATTTT. Its protein product is CASSPPGTQGEPQHF.

This chain joins TRBV28 and TRBJ2-7, with 7 positions matching TRBD1. The CDR3 spans 15 residues. J was trimmed by 2 bases and V by 8 bases; bases with no gene match: 12. In germline, CDR1 is MDHEN, CDR2 SYDVKM. The chain's CDR3 is CASAVALGQTYEQYF. The DNA for the CDR3 is TGTGCCAGCGCCGTAGCTCTGGGACAGACCTACGAGCAGTACTTC.

The rearrangement links TRBV6-1 to TRBJ2-1, with 12 bases matching TRBD2. The length of the CDR3 is 17 residues. Germline V lookup: CDR1 MNHNS, CDR2 SASEGT. After removal of 2 bases from V and 0 bases from J, the junction contained 2 bases not matched to a gene. The CDR3 DNA reads TGTGCCAGCAGTGAACTAGCGGGGGGGAGCTCCTACAATGAGCAGTTCTTC. Amino acid sequence: CASSELAGGSSYNEQFF.

This chain joins TRBV7-9 and TRBJ2-1; 12 nucleotides line up with TRBD2. Looked up from germline, CDR1 is SEHNR and CDR2 is FQNEAQ (reference sequence). CDR3 length: 14 residues. V dropped 2 bases and J dropped 14; count of bases not matched to a gene: 7. The CDR3, as DNA: TGTGCCAGCAGCTTAAAGGCCCTAGCGGGGGGGGAGTTCTTC. It translates to CASSLKALAGGEFF.

This chain joins TRBV18 and TRBJ2-7; 10 bases agree with TRBD2. Unmatched junction bases numbered 7, after V lost 6 bases and J lost 2 bases. The CDR3 has 15 amino acids. Germline V CDR1 and CDR2: KGHSH, LQKENI. CDR3 nucleotide sequence: TGTGCCAGCTCGCCTGGGACTAGCGTTGCCTACGAGCAGTACTTC. Its protein product is CASSPGTSVAYEQYF.

The chain recombines TRBV4-2 with TRBJ2-3, with 11 bases identical to TRBD2. V trimming: 5 bases; J trimming: 2 bases; junction bases outside the gene matches: 3. Looked up from germline, CDR1 is LGHNA and CDR2 is YNFKEQ. The CDR3 has 15 amino acids. CDR3: CASSKGLAVTDTQYF. CDR3 in DNA: TGTGCCAGCAGCAAGGGACTAGCGGTCACAGATACGCAGTATTTT.

The rearrangement uses TRBV5-1 and TRBJ1-4; D perhaps matches TRBD1 (6 bases). CDR3 size: 15 residues. Looked up from germline, CDR1 is SGHRS and CDR2 is YFSETQ. Trimming removed 8 bases from V and 5 bases from J, with 19 bases in between. The CDR3 nucleotides read TGCGCCAGTTCTCCACTCCAGGGGAACAATGAAAAACTGTTTTTT. The encoded protein is CASSPLQGNNEKLFF.

The rearrangement uses TRBV5-4 and TRBJ2-3; D might be TRBD1 (5 bases). Trimming stripped 0 bases from V and 2 bases from J, with 10 bases between. Per the germline V gene, CDR1 is SGHNT and CDR2 is YYREEE (reference sequence). This CDR3 has 15 amino acids. Written as DNA, the CDR3 is TGTGCCAGCAGCTTGGAGGGGCGTGACACAGATACGCAGTATTTT. Translating gives CASSLEGRDTDTQYF.

The rearrangement uses TRBV27 and TRBJ2-2; 8 bases map to TRBD2. Germline V CDR1 and CDR2: MNHEY, SMNVEV (reference sequence). CDR3 length: 16 residues. Trimming took 2 bases from V and 4 from J; bases not matched to a gene: 6. The CDR3 here is CASSLRKRGRTGELFF. The CDR3 DNA reads as TGTGCCAGCAGTTTAAGGAAGCGGGGGCGCACCGGGGAGCTGTTTTTT.

The V and J genes are TRBV19 and TRBJ2-5, with a tentative D call TRBD2 (6 bases). CDR3 length: 15 amino acids. V lost 3 bases to trimming and J lost 3 bases, with 14 bases between them. Germline V gene sequence: CDR1 LNHDA, CDR2 SQIVND (reference sequence). CDR3 region: CASSMGVAAKETQYF. CDR3 nucleotide sequence: TGTGCCAGTAGTATGGGGGTAGCGGCTAAAGAGACCCAGTACTTC. The full variable domain, completed using reference TRBV19 and TRBJ2-5, is DGGITQSPKYLFRKEGQNVTLSCEQNLNHDAMYWYRQDPGQGLRLIYYSQIVNDFQKGDIAEGYSVSREKKESFPLTVTSAQKNPTAFYLCASSMGVAAKETQYFGPGTRLLVL.

Details on this clone: A read error may account for a junction end that differs from germline. The V gene is TRBV29-1, the J gene TRBJ2-5; D perhaps matches TRBD2 (5 bases). Germline assignment: CDR1 SQVTM and CDR2 ANQGSEA. This CDR3 is 12 amino acids long. CDR3 in amino acids: CSVVGEAENQYF. The CDR3 DNA reads as TGCAGCGTAGTCGGCGAAGCGGAGAACCAGTACTTC.

J is TRBJ2-2 and V is TRBV5-1; the D gene is possibly TRBD2 (6 bases). This CDR3 has 15 residues. Trimming took off 4 bases at V and 3 bases at J, with 13 bases between the two ends. Germline values: CDR1 SGHRS, CDR2 YFSETQ. DNA for the CDR3: TGCGCCAGCAGCCCGGGGGATTGGGACACCGGGGAGCTGTTTTTT. Translation: CASSPGDWDTGELFF.

The chain couples TRBV19 to TRBJ2-7; 9 bases are a match to TRBD2. The germline V gene has CDR1 LNHDA and CDR2 SQIVND (reference sequence). The CDR3 consists of 13 residues. J gave up 1 base and V 6 bases, and 1 base lay outside the gene matches. The CDR3 loop is CASRLAGSYEQYF. In DNA form, the CDR3 reads TGTGCCAGTAGGCTAGCGGGATCCTACGAGCAGTACTTC.

This chain joins TRBV5-1 and TRBJ2-7; a possible D gene is TRBD2 (5 bases). The V gene's germline CDR1 is SGHRS and CDR2 YFSETQ. This CDR3 spans 13 amino acids. Trimming removed 4 bases at V and 4 bases at J, with 12 bases between. In DNA form, the CDR3 reads TGCGCCAGCAGCCCGACGGACTTGTACGAGCAGTACTTC. Encoded protein: CASSPTDLYEQYF. Variable domain in full (rest from reference TRBV5-1 and TRBJ2-7): KAGVTQTPRYLIKTRGQQVTLSCSPISGHRSVSWYQQTPGQGLQFLFEYFSETQRNKGNFPGRFSGRQFSNSRSEMNVSTLELGDSALYLCASSPTDLYEQYFGPGTRLTVT.

The chain has TRBV2 and TRBJ1-3; TRBD1 might be the D (5 bases). Trimming cost V 4 bases and J 2 bases, with 12 bases left between them. This CDR3 has 15 amino acids. The germline V gene has CDR1 SNHLY and CDR2 FYNNEI. CDR3 residues: CASSGVRGTGNTIYF. The CDR3 DNA is TGTGCCAGCAGTGGGGTAAGGGGCACTGGAAACACCATATATTTT.

The rearrangement uses TRBV12-5 and TRBJ1-2, with D perhaps matching TRBD1 (5 bases). CDR3 length equals 13 residues. The V end lost 6 bases, the J end lost 4 bases, and 12 bases lay between the germline ends. Germline V gives CDR1 LGHNT, CDR2 FRNRAP. CDR3 amino acids: CASGLEGIYGYTF. The CDR3 coding sequence is TGTGCTAGTGGCCTGGAGGGGATCTATGGCTACACCTTC.

The chain links TRBV11-2 to TRBJ2-2; TRBD2 matches at 11 bases. Germline V gene lookup returns CDR1 SGHAT and CDR2 FQNNGV. The CDR3 length is 16 residues. The V gene end was trimmed by 5 bases and the J gene end by 2 bases; junction bases not matched to a gene: 4. CDR3 residues: CASSPRLAGNTGELFF. CDR3 nucleotide sequence: TGTGCCAGCAGCCCCCGACTAGCGGGAAACACCGGGGAGCTGTTTTTT.

V and J are TRBV4-2 and TRBJ2-3; 8 bases are a match to TRBD1. CDR1 and CDR2 (germline): LGHNA, YNFKEQ. The CDR3 has 14 amino acids. Trimming cost V 5 bases and J 3 bases; bases outside gene matches: 4. This CDR3 is CASSVGQGTDTQYF. The DNA for the CDR3 is TGTGCCAGCAGCGTAGGACAGGGTACAGATACGCAGTATTTT.

This rearrangement joins TRBV28 to TRBJ2-7; D unclear. The V end was cut by 11 bases, the J end by 2 bases, with 16 bases between. The CDR3 is 13 residues long. In germline, CDR1 is MDHEN, CDR2 SYDVKM. The CDR3 region has the DNA TGTGCCGTTCGAAACTTCGGAGCCTACGAGCAGTACTTC. It yields the protein CAVRNFGAYEQYF.

The chain combines TRBV5-1 with TRBJ1-6; the D gene is possibly TRBD1 (6 bases). Trimming shortened V by 2 bases and J by 3 bases, and 9 bases separated the two germline ends. Germline CDR1 and CDR2: SGHRS and YFSETQ. The CDR3 covers 15 residues. In nucleotides, the CDR3 is TGCGCCAGCAGCTTAGGACAGATCTATAATTCACCCCTCCACTTT. It yields the protein CASSLGQIYNSPLHF.

The chain combines TRBV5-1 with TRBJ2-2; 8 bases map to TRBD1. This CDR3 comprises 16 residues. The V and J ends lost 2 bases and 1 base, in that order; junction bases with no gene match: 4. Germline V gene data show CDR1 as SGHRS and CDR2 as YFSETQ. For the CDR3, the DNA is TGCGCCAGCAGCTTTCGGGGACAGGTGAACACCGGGGAGCTGTTTTTT. Its translation is CASSFRGQVNTGELFF.

The rearrangement uses TRBV18 and TRBJ2-3; the match to TRBD1 covers 7 bases. Germline lookup yields CDR1 KGHSH and CDR2 LQKENI. CDR3 length: 16 residues. V shed 0 bases, J shed 3 bases, and the junction held 6 bases outside the gene matches. This CDR3 reads CASSPPGDRRTDTQYF. The CDR3 nucleotides read TGTGCCAGCTCACCACCAGGGGACAGACGGACAGATACGCAGTATTTT.

The chain carries TRBV5-1 and TRBJ2-7; D is undetermined. The CDR3 is made up of 14 amino acids. V was cut by 2 bases and J by 4 bases, with 13 bases left in between. The germline V gene has CDR1 SGHRS and CDR2 YFSETQ. The CDR3: CASSFEVTAYEQYF. CDR3 nucleotide sequence: TGCGCCAGCAGCTTTGAGGTTACCGCTTACGAGCAGTACTTC. Full variable domain (missing parts from reference TRBV5-1 and TRBJ2-7): KAGVTQTPRYLIKTRGQQVTLSCSPISGHRSVSWYQQTPGQGLQFLFEYFSETQRNKGNFPGRFSGRQFSNSRSEMNVSTLELGDSALYLCASSFEVTAYEQYFGPGTRLTVT.